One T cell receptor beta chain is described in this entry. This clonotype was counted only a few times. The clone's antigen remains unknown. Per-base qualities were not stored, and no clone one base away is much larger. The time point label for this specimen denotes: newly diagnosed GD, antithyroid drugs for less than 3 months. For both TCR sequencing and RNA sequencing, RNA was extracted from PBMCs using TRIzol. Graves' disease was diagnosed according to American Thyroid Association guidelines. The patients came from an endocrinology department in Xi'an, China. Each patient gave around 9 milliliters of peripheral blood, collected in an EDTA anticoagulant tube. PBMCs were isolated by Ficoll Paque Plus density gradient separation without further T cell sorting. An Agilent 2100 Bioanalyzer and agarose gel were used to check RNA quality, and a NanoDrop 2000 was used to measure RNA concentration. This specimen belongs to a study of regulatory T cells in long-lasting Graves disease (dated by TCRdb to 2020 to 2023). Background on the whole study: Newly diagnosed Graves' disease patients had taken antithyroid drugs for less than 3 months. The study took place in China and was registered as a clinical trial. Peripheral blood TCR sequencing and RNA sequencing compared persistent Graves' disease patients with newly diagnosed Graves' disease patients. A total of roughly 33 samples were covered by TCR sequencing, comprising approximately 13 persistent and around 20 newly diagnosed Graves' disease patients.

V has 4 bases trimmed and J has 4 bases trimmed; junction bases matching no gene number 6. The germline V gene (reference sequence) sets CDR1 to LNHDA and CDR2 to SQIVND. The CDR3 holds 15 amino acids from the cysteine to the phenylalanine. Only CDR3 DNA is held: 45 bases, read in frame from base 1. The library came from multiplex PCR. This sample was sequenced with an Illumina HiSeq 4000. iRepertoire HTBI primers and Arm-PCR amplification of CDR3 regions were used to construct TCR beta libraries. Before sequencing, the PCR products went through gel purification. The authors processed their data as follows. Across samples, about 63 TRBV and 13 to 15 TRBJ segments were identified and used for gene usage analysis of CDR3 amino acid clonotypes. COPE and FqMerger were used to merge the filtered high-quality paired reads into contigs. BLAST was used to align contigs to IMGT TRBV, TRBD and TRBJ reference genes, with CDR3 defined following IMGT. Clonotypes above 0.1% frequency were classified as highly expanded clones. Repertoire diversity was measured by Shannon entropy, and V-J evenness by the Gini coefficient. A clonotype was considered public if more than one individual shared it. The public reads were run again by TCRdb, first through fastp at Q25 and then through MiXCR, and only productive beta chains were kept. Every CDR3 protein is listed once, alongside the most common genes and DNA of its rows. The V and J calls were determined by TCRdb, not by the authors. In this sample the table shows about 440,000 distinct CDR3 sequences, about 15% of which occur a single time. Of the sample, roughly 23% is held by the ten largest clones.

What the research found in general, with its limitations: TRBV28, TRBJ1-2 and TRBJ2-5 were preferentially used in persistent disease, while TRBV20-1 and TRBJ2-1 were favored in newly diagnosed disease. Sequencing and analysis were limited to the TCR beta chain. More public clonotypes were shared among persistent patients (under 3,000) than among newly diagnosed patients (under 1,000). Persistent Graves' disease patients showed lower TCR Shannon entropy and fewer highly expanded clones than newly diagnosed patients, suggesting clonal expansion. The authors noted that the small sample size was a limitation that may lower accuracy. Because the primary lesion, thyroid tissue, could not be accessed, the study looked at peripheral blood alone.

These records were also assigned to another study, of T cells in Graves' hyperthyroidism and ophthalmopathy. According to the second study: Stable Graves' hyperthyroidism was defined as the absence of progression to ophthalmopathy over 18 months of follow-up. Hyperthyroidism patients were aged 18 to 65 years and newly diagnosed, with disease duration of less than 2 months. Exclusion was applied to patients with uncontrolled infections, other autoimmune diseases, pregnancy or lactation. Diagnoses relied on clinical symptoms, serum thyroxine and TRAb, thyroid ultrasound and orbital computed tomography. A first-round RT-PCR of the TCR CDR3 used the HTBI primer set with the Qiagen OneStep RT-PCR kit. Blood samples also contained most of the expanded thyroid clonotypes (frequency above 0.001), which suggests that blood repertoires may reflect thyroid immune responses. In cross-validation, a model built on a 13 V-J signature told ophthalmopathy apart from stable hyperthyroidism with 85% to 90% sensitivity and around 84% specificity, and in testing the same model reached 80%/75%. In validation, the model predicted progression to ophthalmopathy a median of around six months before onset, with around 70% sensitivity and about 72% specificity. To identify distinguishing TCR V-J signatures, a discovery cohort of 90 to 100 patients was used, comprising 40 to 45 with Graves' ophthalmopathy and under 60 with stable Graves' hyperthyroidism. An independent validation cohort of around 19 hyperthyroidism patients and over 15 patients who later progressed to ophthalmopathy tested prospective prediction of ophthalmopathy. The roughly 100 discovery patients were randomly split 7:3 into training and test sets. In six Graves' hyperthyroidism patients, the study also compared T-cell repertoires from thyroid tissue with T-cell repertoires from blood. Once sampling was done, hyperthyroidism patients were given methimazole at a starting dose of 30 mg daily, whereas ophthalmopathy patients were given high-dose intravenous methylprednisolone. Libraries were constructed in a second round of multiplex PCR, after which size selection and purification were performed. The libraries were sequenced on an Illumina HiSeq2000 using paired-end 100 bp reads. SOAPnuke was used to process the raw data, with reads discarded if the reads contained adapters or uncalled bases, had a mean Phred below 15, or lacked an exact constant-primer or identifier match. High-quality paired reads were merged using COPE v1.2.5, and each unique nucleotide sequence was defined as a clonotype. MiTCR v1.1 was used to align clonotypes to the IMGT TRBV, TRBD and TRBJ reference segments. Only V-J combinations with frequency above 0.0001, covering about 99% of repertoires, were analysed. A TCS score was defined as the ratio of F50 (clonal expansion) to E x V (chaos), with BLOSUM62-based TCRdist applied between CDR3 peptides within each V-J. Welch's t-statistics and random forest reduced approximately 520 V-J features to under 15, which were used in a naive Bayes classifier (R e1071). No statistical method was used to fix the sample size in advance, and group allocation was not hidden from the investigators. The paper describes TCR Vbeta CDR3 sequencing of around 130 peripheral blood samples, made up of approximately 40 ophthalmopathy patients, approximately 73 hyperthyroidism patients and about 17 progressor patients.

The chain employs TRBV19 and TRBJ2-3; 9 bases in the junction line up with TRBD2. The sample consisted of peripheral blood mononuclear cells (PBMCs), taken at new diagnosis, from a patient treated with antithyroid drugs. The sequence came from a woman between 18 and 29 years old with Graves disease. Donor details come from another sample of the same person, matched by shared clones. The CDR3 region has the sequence CASSTVAGVADTQYF. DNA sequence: TGTGCCAGTAGTACAGTAGCGGGAGTTGCAGATACGCAGTATTTT.